This T cell receptor beta chain was recorded in a study of T cell responses to AZD1222 COVID-19 vaccine. The study's findings and limits: Clonal diversity may have been underestimated, and the donors were mostly white British, with more females than males. Nearly half of spike-specific TCRs reportedly go after variant regions that carry no mutations. Compared with day 0, the breadth and depth of the Spike-specific TCR repertoire rose significantly after two doses of AZD1222.

Clones were sequenced by immunoSEQ multiplex PCR, and TCRdb holds only the in-frame ones, with some missing. The repertoire consists of fewer than 120,000 clones, with more than 90% occurring once and the leading ten covering roughly 2.5%. Researchers grouped second doses given at about 4 or about 12 weeks into one pool. Turning to this clone: Its matching antigen is unknown.

The sample here was peripheral blood, taken 28 days after the second AZD1222 dose. The receptor comes from an adult who received the AZD1222 COVID-19 vaccine.

CDR3 amino acids: CASSPSFGDTQYF. In nucleotides, the CDR3 is TGTGCCAGCAGTCCCTCGTTCGGAGATACGCAGTATTTT. The chain recombines TRBV6-5 with TRBJ2-3; D is uncertain. This CDR3 contains 13 residues. V was trimmed by 5 bases and J by 5 bases, leaving 11 bases between them. The germline V gene encodes CDR1 MNHEY and CDR2 SVGAGI.